Presented here are 14 T cell receptor beta chains from one specimen sequenced in a study of immune characteristics of hereditary and idiopathic chronic pancreatitis. Library generation was performed with the immunoSEQ multiplex PCR assay. TCRdb holds this immuneACCESS table with in-frame rearrangements only. Some clones are missing; in checked studies, unresolved V genes explain under half, and the rest has no known cause. The sample includes about 6,000 clones, with approximately 70% observed a single time. Together, the top ten hold around 6.6% of the sample. Chronic pancreatitis pancreas tissue was obtained from patients undergoing total pancreatectomy with islet autotransplantation (TPIAT). Material: pancreas tissue with hereditary chronic pancreatitis. Receptor source: a human donor with chronic pancreatitis.

This chain joins TRBV10-2 and TRBJ1-5; D gene uncertain. The V end was cut by 1 base, the J end by 7 bases, with 5 bases between. Germline lookup yields CDR1 WSHSY and CDR2 SAAADI. The CDR3 is 12 amino acids. This CDR3 reads CASSEWIQPQHF. CDR3 bases: TGCGCCAGCAGTGAGTGGATCCAGCCCCAGCATTTT.

The chain links TRBV10-3 to TRBJ2-3; D is unclear. The CDR3 sequence is 13 residues long. Trimming removed 5 bases from V and 0 bases from J, with 6 bases in between. The germline CDR1 and CDR2 sequences are ENHRY and SYGVKD. The CDR3 bases are TGTGCCATCAGTAAGGACAGCACAGATACGCAGTATTTT. As protein: CAISKDSTDTQYF.

This chain uses TRBV6-5 with TRBJ1-1; D is undetermined. Germline V gene lookup returns CDR1 MNHEY and CDR2 SVGAGI. The V and J ends lost 8 bases and 6 bases respectively, with 19 bases between them. The CDR3 length is 14 residues. The CDR3 sequence: CASFQVGQAPEAFF. The CDR3 nucleotides read TGTGCCAGCTTTCAGGTAGGGCAGGCCCCTGAAGCTTTCTTT.

Only a few counts were recorded for this clone. The chain employs TRBV9 and TRBJ2-2, with D possibly matching TRBD2 (6 bases). CDR1 is SGDLS and CDR2 is YYNGEE in the germline V gene. The length of the CDR3 is 15 residues. V lost 0 bases and J 0 bases, leaving 6 bases between the germline ends. CDR3 protein: CASSVGLANTGELFF. The CDR3 nucleotides read TGTGCCAGCAGCGTAGGACTAGCGAACACCGGGGAGCTGTTTTTT.

This chain uses TRBV6-1 with TRBJ2-1; D remains ambiguous. V was shortened by 0 bases and J by 6 bases, with 12 bases between the two germline ends. The germline CDR1 and CDR2 sequences are MNHNS and SASEGT. The CDR3 consists of 15 residues. The CDR3 loop reads CASSEAVGNFNEQFF. In DNA form, the CDR3 reads TGTGCCAGCAGTGAAGCGGTGGGAAATTTCAATGAGCAGTTCTTC.

The chain's CDR3 is CASIQYYRDPNTEAFF. The CDR3 bases are TGTGCCAGCATCCAATACTATAGGGACCCAAACACTGAAGCTTTCTTT. The chain recombines TRBV7-9 with TRBJ1-1, with a weak D call TRBD1 (5 bases). The CDR3 loop spans 16 amino acids. The germline V and J ends were trimmed by 7 bases and 2 bases, with 20 bases remaining between them. Germline CDR1 and CDR2: SEHNR and FQNEAQ (reference sequence).

This chain joins TRBV7-6 and TRBJ1-6; 8 positions match TRBD1. Germline V gives CDR1 SGHVS, CDR2 FNYEAQ. This CDR3 region has 15 residues. Trimming at V came to 4 bases and at J to 7 bases, leaving 6 bases not matched to a gene. The CDR3 nucleotides are TGTGCCAGCAGCTCCCGGACAGGGAACAATTCACCCCTCCACTTT. The encoded protein is CASSSRTGNNSPLHF.

This clone was seen once. This chain joins TRBV6-1 and TRBJ2-2, with 10 bases lining up with TRBD2. J was trimmed by 4 bases and V by 0 bases; bases with no gene match: 5. The length of the CDR3 is 17 residues. Germline lookup yields CDR1 MNHNS and CDR2 SASEGT. This CDR3 reads CASSEASGGASTGELFF. The CDR3 DNA follows: TGTGCCAGCAGTGAAGCGAGCGGGGGGGCGAGCACCGGGGAGCTGTTTTTT.

The chain is built from TRBV7-2 and TRBJ1-4; 9 bases match TRBD1. V lost 5 bases to trimming and J lost 7 bases; unmatched junction nucleotides: 11. Germline loops: CDR1 SGHTA, CDR2 FQGNSA. The CDR3 is 16 residues long. CDR3 DNA: TGTGCCAGCAGCGCAAACCCCGGGACAGGGAGTGAAAAACTGTTTTTT. Translated, it gives CASSANPGTGSEKLFF.

This chain links TRBV10-3 with TRBJ2-7; 9 bases are a match to TRBD2. The J segment lost 4 bases and the V segment lost 4 bases, leaving 8 bases of the junction unmatched. The CDR3 runs to 15 residues. Looked up from germline, CDR1 is ENHRY and CDR2 is SYGVKD. CDR3 coding DNA: TGTGCCATCAGTGGTAAACTAGCGGGCGAATACGAGCAGTACTTC. Translation gives CAISGKLAGEYEQYF.

This clone was counted between two and nine times. The genes are TRBV5-4 and TRBJ2-1; 12 nucleotides match TRBD2. The V gene end was trimmed by 3 bases and the J gene end by 0 bases; junction bases not matched to a gene: 4. Germline V gene data show CDR1 as SGHNT and CDR2 as YYREEE (reference sequence). The CDR3 length is 17 residues. CDR3 amino acids: CASSSRLAGDSYNEQFF. CDR3 coding DNA: TGTGCCAGCAGCTCCCGACTAGCGGGGGACTCCTACAATGAGCAGTTCTTC.

The rearrangement joins TRBV6-1 to TRBJ2-7; no firm D call. Trimming left V 2 bases short and J 6 bases short, with 8 bases between. Germline loops: CDR1 MNHNS, CDR2 SASEGT. This CDR3 contains 12 residues. For the CDR3, the DNA is TGTGCCAGCAGTGAATTTGGGGTCGAGCAGTACGTC. This gives the protein CASSEFGVEQYV.

V gene TRBV6-2 or TRBV6-3 combines with J gene TRBJ1-2, with D possibly being TRBD1 (6 bases). Germline V gene sequence: CDR1 MNHEY, CDR2 SVGEGT. V gave up 6 bases and J gave up 3 bases, with 11 bases separating them. The CDR3 is 13 amino acids. In DNA form, the CDR3 reads TGTGCCAGCAGCCCCCAGGGGTACTATGGCTACACCTTC. This sequence encodes CASSPQGYYGYTF.

This clone is categorized as medium-sized. The chain has TRBV6-4 and TRBJ2-2; TRBD2 matches 8 bases. The CDR3 sequence is 15 residues long. V was clipped by 5 bases and J by 2 bases; unmatched bases: 4. Germline CDR1 and CDR2: MRHNA and SNTAGT. The CDR3 is CASSPTSGNTGELFF. CDR3 sequence (DNA): TGTGCCAGCAGTCCCACTAGCGGTAACACCGGGGAGCTGTTTTTT.